The clone carrying this T cell receptor (beta chain) was found a few times. Its antigen remains unidentified. These data are taken from a study of a mutant IDH1 vaccine in newly diagnosed glioma. Turning to the study itself: Pretreatment consisted of radiotherapy, temozolomide, or both, with most receiving both.

General observations from the study: Across multiple MHC alleles, around 92% of patients had vaccine-induced responses. Top-clonotype changes in peripheral T cells seemed unrelated to pseudoprogression.

Time point in this sample: week 35, safety follow-up. Every vaccine dose comprised 300 ug of mutant IDH1 20-mer peptide plus topical imiquimod. Eight vaccine injections were given to patients in weeks 1, 3, 5, 7, 11, 15, 19 and 23. Germline values: CDR1 LNHDA, CDR2 SQIVND (reference sequence). CDR3 length: 16 amino acids. V shed 6 bases, J shed 7 bases, and the junction held 15 bases outside the gene matches. Libraries were prepared by immunoSEQ multiplex PCR; TCRdb keeps only in-frame clonotypes and omits some of them. This table holds about 32,000 clones, over 65% found once. The chain joins TRBV19 to TRBJ1-5; 7 nucleotides align to TRBD1. This sample comprised PBMCs, obtained from a glioma patient whose treatment included an IDH1 peptide vaccine. The sequence was obtained from a woman between 40 and 50 years old with glioma. The CDR3 spells CASRGFRQGGNQPQHF. The CDR3 DNA follows: TGTGCCAGTAGGGGTTTTAGACAGGGCGGAAACCAGCCCCAGCATTTT.